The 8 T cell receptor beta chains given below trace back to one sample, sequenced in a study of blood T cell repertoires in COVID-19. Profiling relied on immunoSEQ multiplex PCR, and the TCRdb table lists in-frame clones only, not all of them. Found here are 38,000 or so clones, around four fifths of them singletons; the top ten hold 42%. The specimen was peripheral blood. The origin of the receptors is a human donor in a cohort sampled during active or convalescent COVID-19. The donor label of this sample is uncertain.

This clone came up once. CDR3 DNA: TGTGCCAGCAGTTTAAATGGCAGAAACATTCAGTACTTC. Translated, it gives CASSLNGRNIQYF. The chain is built from TRBV27 and TRBJ2-4, with D uncertain. With 2 bases removed from V and 6 bases from J, the gap between germline ends came to 8 bases. Germline CDR1 MNHEY, CDR2 SMNVEV (reference sequence). The CDR3 runs to 13 residues.

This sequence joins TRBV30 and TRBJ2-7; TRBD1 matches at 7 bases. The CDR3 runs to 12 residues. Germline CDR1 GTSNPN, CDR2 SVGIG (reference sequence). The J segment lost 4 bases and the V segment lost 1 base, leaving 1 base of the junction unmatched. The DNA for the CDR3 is TGTGCCTGGAGTGAACAGGGGTACGAGCAGTACTTC. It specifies CAWSEQGYEQYF.

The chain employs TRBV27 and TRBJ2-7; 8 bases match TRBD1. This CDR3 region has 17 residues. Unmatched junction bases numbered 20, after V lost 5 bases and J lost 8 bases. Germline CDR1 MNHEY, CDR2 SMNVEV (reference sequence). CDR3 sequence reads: CASSPLPPDRGDGKQYF. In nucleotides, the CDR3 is TGTGCCAGCAGTCCCCTCCCCCCCGACAGGGGTGATGGTAAGCAGTACTTC.

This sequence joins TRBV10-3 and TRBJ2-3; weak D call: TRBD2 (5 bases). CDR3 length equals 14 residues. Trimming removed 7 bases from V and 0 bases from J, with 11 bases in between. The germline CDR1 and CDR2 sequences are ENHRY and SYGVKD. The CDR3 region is CAIKSGTSTDTQYF. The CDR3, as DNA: TGTGCCATCAAGAGCGGCACTAGCACAGATACGCAGTATTTT.

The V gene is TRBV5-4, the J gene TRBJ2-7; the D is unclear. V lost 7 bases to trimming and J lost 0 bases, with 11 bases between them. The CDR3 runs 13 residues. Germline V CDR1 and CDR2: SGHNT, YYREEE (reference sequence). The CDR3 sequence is CASSPRNSYEQYF. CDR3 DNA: TGTGCCAGCTCCCCCAGGAACTCCTACGAGCAGTACTTC.

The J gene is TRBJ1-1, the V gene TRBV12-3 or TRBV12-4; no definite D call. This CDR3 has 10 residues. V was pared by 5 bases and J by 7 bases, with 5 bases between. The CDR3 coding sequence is TGTGCCAGCAGTCCCCTTGAAGCTTTCTTT. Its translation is CASSPLEAFF.

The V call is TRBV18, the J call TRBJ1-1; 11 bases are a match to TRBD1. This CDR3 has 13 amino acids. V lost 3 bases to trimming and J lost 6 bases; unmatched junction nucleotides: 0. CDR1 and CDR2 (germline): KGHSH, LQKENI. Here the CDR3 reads CASSPGQGAEAFF. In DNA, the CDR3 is TGTGCCAGCTCACCGGGACAGGGGGCTGAAGCTTTCTTT.

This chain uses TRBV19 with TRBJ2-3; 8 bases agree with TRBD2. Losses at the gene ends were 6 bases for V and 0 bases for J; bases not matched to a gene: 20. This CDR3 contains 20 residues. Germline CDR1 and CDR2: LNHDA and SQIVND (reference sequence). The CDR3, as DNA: TGTGCCAGTAGCGGGGGGAATAGCGGGACAAACCACCCTAGCACAGATACGCAGTATTTT. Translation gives CASSGGNSGTNHPSTDTQYF.